This T cell receptor beta chain is drawn from a study of blood T cell repertoires in COVID-19. Study-wide background: Acute and convalescent COVID-19 samples came from the United States, Italy and Spain.

The CDR3 is made up of 13 amino acids. Trimming pared 6 bases from V and 7 bases from J, leaving 16 bases between. The germline V gene encodes CDR1 ENHRY and CDR2 SYGVKD. Sequenced by immunoSEQ multiplex PCR; TCRdb stores in-frame clones only, minus some. The data hold a few hundred thousand clones, with around 86% observed a single time. The receptor was derived from a woman in her 70s with active or convalescent COVID-19. The rearrangement joins TRBV10-3 to TRBJ2-7; TRBD2 is a possible D gene (6 bases). The sequencing input was peripheral blood. The CDR3 is CAIRDQRVGEQYF. The CDR3 DNA reads TGTGCCATCAGGGACCAGCGGGTGGGTGAGCAGTACTTC.